A single sample is the source of the 17 T cell receptor beta chains below, sequenced in a study of T-cell reconstitution after alpha-beta-depleted transplantation in children. Preparing the TCRbeta library involved the use of unique molecular identifiers. One entry per CDR3 protein results from TCRdb running MiXCR on the PCR reads. The sample includes around 490,000 distinct CDR3 sequences, 9.5% to 12% of them seen just once. Sequences were derived from PBMCs, mostly from graft donor cells, sampled 180 days after TCRalphabeta/CD19-depleted stem cell transplant. The receptor set was obtained from a female patient between 2 and 15 years old who had a stem cell transplant for aplastic anemia, so the T cells may come from the graft donor.

J is TRBJ2-7 and V is TRBV10-3, with D unresolved. The CDR3 is 11 residues long. Germline assignment: CDR1 ENHRY and CDR2 SYGVKD. V was clipped by 3 bases and J by 7 bases, with 7 bases between them. CDR3 residues: CAISDGREQYF. CDR3 nucleotide sequence: TGTGCCATCAGTGATGGACGTGAGCAGTACTTC.

This clonotype has more than one count but fewer than ten. The CDR3, as DNA: TGTGCCAGCAGCCAAGATAGAGGGTCTGAAGCTTTCTTT. This translates into CASSQDRGSEAFF. V and J are TRBV3-1 and TRBJ1-1; unclear D gene. V lost 0 bases to trimming and J lost 6 bases, with 8 bases between them. CDR1 and CDR2 from the germline V gene are LGHDT and YNNKEL (reference sequence). The CDR3 length is 13 residues. Together with reference TRBV3-1 and TRBJ1-1, the CDR3 gives the full variable domain: DTAVSQTPKYLVTQMGNDKSIKCEQNLGHDTMYWYKQDSKKFLKIMFSYNNKELIINETVPNRFSPKSPDKAHLNLHINSLELGDSAVYFCASSQDRGSEAFFGQGTRLTVV.

This clonotype has only a few counts. The chain uses TRBV9 and TRBJ2-1; possibly TRBD2 for D (6 bases). This CDR3 is 15 amino acids long. Trimming left V 0 bases short and J 7 bases short, with 14 bases between. Germline V lookup: CDR1 SGDLS, CDR2 YYNGEE. The CDR3 loop reads CASSVGGLTANEQFF. CDR3 coding DNA: TGTGCCAGCAGCGTAGGGGGACTTACCGCAAATGAGCAGTTCTTC.

This clonotype was observed a few times. This chain links TRBV2 with TRBJ2-3, with D perhaps TRBD2 (6 bases). The V end was cut by 2 bases, the J end by 0 bases, with 9 bases between. CDR1 is SNHLY, CDR2 FYNNEI, per germline. The CDR3 spans 15 residues. The CDR3 spells CASSEIRGSTDTQYF. The CDR3 coding sequence is TGTGCCAGCAGTGAAATTCGGGGGAGCACAGATACGCAGTATTTT.

The chain recombines TRBV7-9 with TRBJ1-1, with D possibly TRBD1 on 6 matching bases. CDR3 length: 15 amino acids. Trimming left V 5 bases short and J 2 bases short, with 15 bases between. From germline, CDR1 is SEHNR and CDR2 FQNEAQ (reference sequence). This CDR3 reads CASSPKQGPNTEAFF. The CDR3 DNA reads TGTGCCAGCAGCCCAAAACAGGGCCCTAACACTGAAGCTTTCTTT.

This clonotype was observed a few times. The chain combines TRBV6-5 with TRBJ2-7, with D hard to call. Trimming stripped 0 bases from V and 2 bases from J, with 11 bases between. The CDR3 runs 15 residues. Germline V gene data show CDR1 as MNHEY and CDR2 as SVGAGI. DNA of the CDR3: TGTGCCAGCAGTTACTCATGGCAGGCAACCTACGAGCAGTACTTC. Its translation: CASSYSWQATYEQYF.

This clonotype was counted between two and nine times. The chain couples TRBV7-9 to TRBJ2-1; tentatively, D is TRBD1 or TRBD2 (6 bases each). The CDR3 spans 15 residues. V lost 5 bases to trimming and J lost 4 bases, with 15 bases between them. Germline assignment: CDR1 SEHNR and CDR2 FQNEAQ (reference sequence). In DNA, the CDR3 is TGTGCCAGCAGCGGAACAGGGACTGAGTACAATGAGCAGTTCTTC. Translating it yields CASSGTGTEYNEQFF.

The chain recombines TRBV20-1 with TRBJ2-5, with TRBD1 identical over 8 bases. CDR1 and CDR2 (germline): DFQATT, SNEGSKA (reference sequence). V was pared by 3 bases and J by 4 bases, with 4 bases of the junction left unmatched. There are 13 residues in the CDR3. CDR3 residues: CSASRGRGETQYF. Here the CDR3 DNA reads TGCAGTGCTAGCAGGGGGCGCGGAGAGACCCAGTACTTC.

This clonotype was observed at least ten times. This chain connects TRBV29-1 to TRBJ1-2; unclear D gene. The CDR3 contains 12 residues. Germline V gives CDR1 SQVTM, CDR2 ANQGSEA. The V gene lost 4 bases and the J gene lost 2 bases, with 8 bases spanning the gap. The CDR3 region is CSVVPGNYGYTF. The CDR3 DNA follows: TGCAGCGTTGTACCAGGAAACTATGGCTACACCTTC. Supplemented by reference TRBV29-1 and TRBJ1-2, the full variable domain reads SAVISQKPSRDICQRGTSLTIQCQVDSQVTMMFWYRQQPGQSLTLIATANQGSEATYESGFVIDKFPISRPNLTFSTLTVSNMSPEDSSIYLCSVVPGNYGYTFGSGTRLTVV.

This clonotype occurred many times. The rearrangement joins TRBV28 to TRBJ2-3; 9 positions agree with TRBD1. CDR1 and CDR2 (germline): MDHEN, SYDVKM. Unmatched junction bases numbered 13, after V lost 6 bases and J lost 6 bases. This CDR3 spans 16 amino acids. CDR3 sequence reads: CASSPLRDRDSDTQYF. Here the CDR3 DNA reads TGTGCCAGCAGCCCGCTCCGGGACAGGGATTCGGATACGCAGTATTTT. Full variable domain (rest looked up from reference TRBV28 and TRBJ2-3): DVKVTQSSRYLVKRTGEKVFLECVQDMDHENMFWYRQDPGLGLRLIYFSYDVKMKEKGDIPEGYSVSREKKERFSLILESASTNQTSMYLCASSPLRDRDSDTQYFGPGTRLTVL.

The chain uses TRBV9 and TRBJ2-1; no clear D gene. The CDR3 covers 15 residues. V was shortened by 0 bases and J by 3 bases, with 10 bases between the two germline ends. Per the germline V gene, CDR1 is SGDLS and CDR2 is YYNGEE. CDR3 in DNA: TGTGCCAGCAGCGTAGAACGGTCATTCTACAATGAGCAGTTCTTC. Its translation: CASSVERSFYNEQFF. The full variable domain, completed using reference TRBV9 and TRBJ2-1, is DSGVTQTPKHLITATGQRVTLRCSPRSGDLSVYWYQQSLDQGLQFLIQYYNGEERAKGNILERFSAQQFPDLHSELNLSSLELGDSALYFCASSVERSFYNEQFFGPGTRLTVL.

This clonotype was observed a few times. The chain has TRBV7-9 and TRBJ2-7, with no clear D. CDR1 and CDR2 (germline): SEHNR, FQNEAQ (reference sequence). The CDR3 covers 10 residues. The CDR3 DNA reads as TGTGCCAGCAGCTTGTTGGCCCTTCTCGTC. It yields the protein CASSLLALLV.

This clonotype has just a few counts. The V call is TRBV14, the J call TRBJ2-2; TRBD2 aligns across 15 bases. The V gene's germline CDR1 is SGHDN and CDR2 FVKESK. The CDR3 extends over 18 amino acids. V dropped 0 bases and J dropped 3; count of bases not matched to a gene: 2. CDR3: CASSQEGLAGGDTGELFF. The CDR3 bases are TGTGCCAGCAGCCAAGAAGGACTAGCGGGAGGGGACACCGGGGAGCTGTTTTTT.

The J gene is TRBJ2-7, the V gene TRBV7-9; either TRBD1 or TRBD2 may fit D (5 bases each). With 5 bases removed from V and 6 bases from J, the gap between germline ends came to 11 bases. The length of the CDR3 is 12 residues. CDR1 and CDR2 from the germline V gene are SEHNR and FQNEAQ (reference sequence). The CDR3 spells CASSPGPVEQYV. The CDR3 region has the DNA TGTGCCAGCAGCCCGGGACCAGTCGAGCAGTACGTC.

The sample holds many counts of this clonotype. The chain recombines TRBV12-3 or TRBV12-4 with TRBJ1-5; tentatively, D is TRBD1 (5 bases). This CDR3 spans 13 amino acids. The ends were cut back, 6 bases at V and 5 bases at J, with 11 bases in the middle. The CDR3 sequence is CASRGRWDQPQHF. CDR3 bases: TGTGCCAGCAGGGGACGGTGGGATCAGCCCCAGCATTTT.

This sequence joins TRBV12-3 or TRBV12-4 and TRBJ2-1, with 12 bases identical to TRBD2. V gave up 3 bases and J gave up 8 bases; unmatched junction bases: 8. The CDR3 runs 16 residues. This CDR3 is CASSFPSTSGSHEQFF. In nucleotides, the CDR3 is TGTGCCAGCAGTTTTCCCTCGACTAGCGGGAGTCATGAGCAGTTCTTC.

The gene calls are TRBV11-2 and TRBJ1-3; 7 bases are shared with TRBD1. The CDR3 covers 14 residues. The V gene's germline CDR1 is SGHAT and CDR2 FQNNGV. V shed 7 bases and J 8 bases; nucleotides not matched to a gene: 11. The CDR3 protein is CASTSGQGGHTIYF. In nucleotides, the CDR3 is TGTGCCAGCACTTCGGGGCAGGGGGGACACACCATATATTTT.